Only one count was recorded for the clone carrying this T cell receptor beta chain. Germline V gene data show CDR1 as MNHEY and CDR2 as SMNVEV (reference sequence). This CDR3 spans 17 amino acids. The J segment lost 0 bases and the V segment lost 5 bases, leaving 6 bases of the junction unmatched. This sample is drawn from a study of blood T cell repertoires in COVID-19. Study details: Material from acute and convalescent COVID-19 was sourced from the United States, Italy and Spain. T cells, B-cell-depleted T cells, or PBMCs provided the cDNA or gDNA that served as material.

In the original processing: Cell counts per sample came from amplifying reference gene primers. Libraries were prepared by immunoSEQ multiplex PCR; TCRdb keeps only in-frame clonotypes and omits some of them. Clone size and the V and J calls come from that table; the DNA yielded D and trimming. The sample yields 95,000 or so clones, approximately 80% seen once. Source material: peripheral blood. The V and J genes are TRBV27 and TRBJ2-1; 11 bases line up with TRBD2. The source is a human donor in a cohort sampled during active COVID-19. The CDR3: CASSAGLAGSSYNEQFF. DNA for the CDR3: TGTGCCAGCAGTGCCGGACTAGCGGGTAGCTCCTACAATGAGCAGTTCTTC.